This passage covers 9 T cell receptor beta chains from one sample sequenced in a study of T cell repertoires in cytomegalovirus infection. Each CDR3 protein is one row after TCRdb ran MiXCR on the reads. This table has around 300,000 distinct CDR3 sequences, roughly a fifth appearing once. No antigen has been identified for these receptors. Sequencing used cultured PBMCs, obtained from culture after CMV antigen stimulation. All receptors come from a human donor in good health (CMV status not recorded). Some clones in this sample may be carry-over from other donors' samples.

This clonotype showed up just a few times. J is TRBJ2-3 and V is TRBV7-2, with D possibly called TRBD1 or TRBD2 (6 bases each). The length of the CDR3 is 13 residues. Germline CDR1 reads SGHTA; CDR2 reads FQGNSA. V was pared by 11 bases and J by 1 base, with 13 bases between. CDR3 sequence: CAGGAGGTDTQYF. The CDR3 DNA is TGTGCCGGCGGGGCAGGGGGCACAGATACGCAGTATTTT.

The chain employs TRBV6-2 or TRBV6-3 and TRBJ2-2; 8 bases are a match to TRBD2. The germline gives CDR1 MNHEY, CDR2 SVGEGT. The V and J ends lost 2 bases and 5 bases, in that order; junction bases with no gene match: 4. This CDR3 has 15 residues. The CDR3 nucleotides are TGTGCCAGCAGTTACCGGTTAGCGGGAACCGGGGAGCTGTTTTTT. It is translated as CASSYRLAGTGELFF.

The chain employs TRBV27 and TRBJ2-7; D might be TRBD2 (6 bases). Germline V gene data show CDR1 as MNHEY and CDR2 as SMNVEV (reference sequence). The V end was cut by 3 bases, the J end by 0 bases, with 15 bases between. The CDR3 runs 16 residues. The CDR3 DNA follows: TGTGCCAGCAGTTTGACCATGGGGAGGAGCTCCTACGAGCAGTACTTC. Translated, it gives CASSLTMGRSSYEQYF.

The genes are TRBV20-1 and TRBJ2-5; maybe TRBD2 (6 bases). This CDR3 is built from 14 residues. Trimming pared 3 bases from V and 4 bases from J, leaving 15 bases between. The germline CDR1 and CDR2 sequences are DFQATT and SNEGSKA (reference sequence). The CDR3, as DNA: TGCAGTGCTAGGTTAGGACTCGGGGGAGAGACCCAGTACTTC. Its protein is CSARLGLGGETQYF.

This clonotype appeared a few times. The J gene is TRBJ2-3, the V gene TRBV7-2, with a tentative D call TRBD2 (5 bases). Germline-derived CDR1 and CDR2 are SGHTA and FQGNSA. The V end lost 5 bases, the J end lost 2 bases, and 14 bases lay between the germline ends. CDR3 length: 15 amino acids. The CDR3 bases are TGTGCCAGCAGCGGGTCAGGACTCCACACAGATACGCAGTATTTT. Amino acids: CASSGSGLHTDTQYF.

This clonotype was counted a few times. This chain links TRBV12-3 or TRBV12-4 with TRBJ2-1; D gene ambiguous. Trimming took 6 bases from V and 11 from J, leaving 14 bases between them. This CDR3 is 12 amino acids long. The CDR3 spells CASRGPGLKQFF. The CDR3 DNA is TGTGCCAGCAGAGGGCCCGGCCTCAAGCAGTTCTTC.

This clonotype occurred many times. This sequence joins TRBV7-2 and TRBJ1-2, with no clear D. V shed 8 bases and J shed 2 bases, with 9 bases lying between them. The CDR3 spans 12 residues. Germline V CDR1 and CDR2: SGHTA, FQGNSA. CDR3 DNA: TGTGCCAGCGAAAGACCGAACTATGGCTACACCTTC. Translated, it gives CASERPNYGYTF.

This clonotype was picked up a small number of times. The rearrangement links TRBV27 to TRBJ2-6; D unresolved. V was clipped by 5 bases and J by 1 base, with 3 bases between them. In germline, CDR1 is MNHEY, CDR2 SMNVEV (reference sequence). CDR3 length: 13 amino acids. The CDR3 here is CASSKSGANVLTF. The CDR3 DNA is TGTGCCAGCAGTAAATCTGGGGCCAACGTCCTGACTTTC. Variable domain in full (rest from reference TRBV27 and TRBJ2-6): EAQVTQNPRYLITVTGKKLTVTCSQNMNHEYMSWYRQDPGLGLRQIYYSMNVEVTDKGDVPEGYKVSRKEKRNFPLILESPSPNQTSLYFCASSKSGANVLTFGAGSRLTVL.

In its sample, this clonotype was seen a few times. V usage is TRBV19 and J usage is TRBJ1-1; no reliable D call. V lost 3 bases and J lost 8, with 10 bases in between. The germline CDR1 and CDR2 sequences are LNHDA and SQIVND (reference sequence). The CDR3 has 12 residues. Here the CDR3 DNA reads TGTGCCAGTAGTATCTCCCGGCGGGAAGCTTTCTTT. It encodes CASSISRREAFF.